The rows below give T cell receptor beta chains drawn from one sample of a study of T-cell reconstitution after alpha-beta-depleted transplantation in children. Each CDR3 protein gets one entry after TCRdb re-called the PCR reads with MiXCR. Here the sample spans hundreds of thousands of distinct CDR3 sequences, around 12% being singletons. The sample consisted of PBMCs, taken before TCRalphabeta/CD19-depleted stem cell transplant. Receptors originate from a girl aged 2 to 10 with congenital amegakaryocytic thrombocytopenia, due to receive a stem cell transplant. The CDR3 runs from the conserved cysteine through the conserved F or W. Clone size is stated in some rows and not others, as once, few, many or a class when expanded.

TRBV30,-,TRBJ2-7,CAWSVPRATYEQYF
TRBV6-1,many,TRBJ2-1,CASSKLAGAYNEQFF
TRBV20-1,many,TRBJ1-2,CSASQGPEIWGYTF
TRBV15,-,TRBJ2-5,CATSRDPGLAETSLRF
TRBV12-3/TRBV12-4,-,TRBJ2-7,CASSFREVQYF
TRBV20-1,many,TRBJ2-7,CSAATTSGSPEEQYF
TRBV5-1,many,TRBJ2-7,CASSGGPDAYEQYF
TRBV5-1,-,TRBJ2-7,CASSQGLGGTEQYF
TRBV24-1,few,TRBJ2-3,CATSAPLTTDTQYF
TRBV4-1,few,TRBJ2-1,CASSQDQTSGLYNEQFF
TRBV20-1,-,TRBJ1-2,CRPIDNTHGYTF
TRBV5-1,-,TRBJ2-5,CASSPNSHKTQYF
TRBV29-1,many,TRBJ2-1,CSVGSGTSGMNEQFF
TRBV7-2,many,TRBJ2-3,CASSLALRNTQYF
TRBV30,-,TRBJ2-3,CAWRRLPGVDTQYF
TRBV5-1,many,TRBJ2-5,CASSSMFIFETQYF
TRBV28,many,TRBJ2-3,CASRSVREVPDTQYF
TRBV5-6,many,TRBJ2-5,CASSSAVGRYQETQYF
TRBV18,many,TRBJ2-5,CASSPSPETQYF